There are a few counts of the clone carrying this T cell receptor (beta chain). Its antigen is still unknown. This sample was taken from a study of CD8 T cells in ankylosing spondylitis. Study-level results: Disease-linked clones proved CD8+ and comparatively uncommon in peripheral blood. Blood from ankylosing spondylitis patients appeared to carry a characteristic roughly eight-variant TCR beta motif. Reportedly, matched ankylosing spondylitis synovial fluid was significantly enriched for disease-linked clones. Several of the motif variants were reported before in synovial fluid and blood from reactive arthritis.

For TCR beta, libraries came from quantitative 5'-RACE with molecular barcodes. TCRdb reprocessed the 5' RACE reads with MiXCR, giving one entry per CDR3 protein. Altogether 670,000 or so distinct CDR3 sequences are present, 15% to 20% being singletons, with the ten largest covering 15% to 20%. The V and J ends lost 4 bases and 13 bases, in that order; junction bases with no gene match: 9. The CDR3 has 14 residues. The germline V gene has CDR1 SGHRS and CDR2 YFSETQ. This chain uses TRBV5-1 with TRBJ2-1; 12 bases are a match to TRBD2. The receptor's source is a male donor with ankylosing spondylitis. Sequenced sample: blood, either unsorted or a sorted T cell fraction (not recorded which). CDR3 loop: CASSPGTSGSEQFF. Here the CDR3 DNA reads TGCGCCAGCAGCCCGGGGACTAGCGGGTCGGAACAGTTCTTC. Based on the CDR3 plus reference TRBV5-1 and TRBJ2-1, the full variable domain is KAGVTQTPRYLIKTRGQQVTLSCSPISGHRSVSWYQQTPGQGLQFLFEYFSETQRNKGNFPGRFSGRQFSNSRSEMNVSTLELGDSALYLCASSPGTSGSEQFFGPGTRLTVL.